This TCR beta chain originates from a study of regulatory T cells in long-lasting Graves disease. Findings and caveats of the study: Among samples with persistent disease, TRBV28, TRBJ1-2 and TRBJ2-5 were favored.

Arm-PCR with iRepertoire HTBI primers amplified the CDR3 regions for these TCR beta libraries. MiXCR was run by TCRdb on the multiplex PCR reads, yielding one entry per CDR3 protein. The repertoire holds roughly 610,000 distinct CDR3 sequences, with 15% to 20% as singletons. The time point was: newly diagnosed GD, antithyroid drugs for less than 3 months. The TCR library was made from RNA extracted from PBMCs. V was cut by 7 bases and J by 5 bases, with 12 bases left in between. This CDR3 spans 13 amino acids. This clonotype appeared many times. Its antigen is still unknown. These data also featured in a second study, about T cells in Graves' hyperthyroidism and ophthalmopathy.

Sequenced here: peripheral blood mononuclear cells (PBMCs), sampled at new diagnosis, from a patient treated with antithyroid drugs. V usage is TRBV12-3 or TRBV12-4 and J usage is TRBJ2-1; D is undetermined. The receptor was isolated from a woman in her 30s with Graves disease. The chain's CDR3 is CASTPDSHNEQFF. The CDR3 region has the DNA TGTGCCAGCACCCCGGATAGTCACAATGAGCAGTTCTTC.